This T cell receptor beta chain is drawn from a study of control samples from healthy donors and cancer patients. The V gene lost 3 bases and the J gene lost 4 bases, with 18 bases spanning the gap. The germline gives CDR1 MNHEY, CDR2 SVGAGI. This CDR3 comprises 16 residues. Profiling relied on immunoSEQ multiplex PCR, and the TCRdb table lists in-frame clones only, not all of them. This table holds some 14,000 clones, about four fifths found once. The rearrangement joins TRBV6-5 to TRBJ1-2; D call uncertain. The specimen was formalin-fixed, paraffin-embedded tissue. This clonotype was sampled from a male donor with melanoma. This chain's CDR3 is CASSYFRTGGGYGYTF. CDR3 coding DNA: TGTGCCAGCAGTTATTTTCGGACGGGAGGAGGCTATGGCTACACCTTC.